A single sample gave rise to the 5 T cell receptor beta chains below, sequenced in a study of glioma-infiltrating T cells after dendritic cell vaccination. Profiled with immunoSEQ multiplex PCR; TCRdb holds only in-frame clones, not every one. Here the sample spans tens of thousands of clones, about 86% being singletons. Specimen: blood, collected before dendritic cell vaccination. The receptors here all came from a human donor with glioblastoma.

The gene calls are TRBV7-9 and TRBJ2-3, with D uncertain. Germline loops: CDR1 SEHNR, CDR2 FQNEAQ (reference sequence). V lost 1 base, J lost 4 bases, and 6 bases lay in between. This CDR3 region has 13 residues. CDR3 in DNA: TGTGCCAGCAGCTTAGAGAGAGCAGATACGCAGTATTTT. Protein sequence: CASSLERADTQYF.

The chain recombines TRBV5-1 with TRBJ2-1, with 9 bases matching TRBD2. Germline CDR1 reads SGHRS; CDR2 reads YFSETQ. Trimming took 5 bases from V and 4 from J; bases not matched to a gene: 7. The CDR3 runs to 15 residues. The CDR3 DNA sequence: TGCGCCAGCAGGGAGAGCGGGGGGAGTTACAATGAGCAGTTCTTC. It specifies CASRESGGSYNEQFF.

The CDR3: CASSLAEDNTQYF. CDR3 coding DNA: TGTGCCAGCAGCTTAGCCGAGGATAATACGCAGTATTTT. The rearrangement joins TRBV7-2 to TRBJ2-3; D is unresolved. V was clipped by 0 bases and J by 7 bases, with 8 bases between them. Germline V gene lookup returns CDR1 SGHTA and CDR2 FQGNSA. The CDR3 sequence is 13 residues long. Drawing the rest from reference TRBV7-2 and TRBJ2-3, the complete variable domain is GAGVSQSPSNKVTEKGKDVELRCDPISGHTALYWYRQSLGQGLEFLIYFQGNSAPDKSGLPSDRFSAERTGGSVSTLTIQRTQQEDSAVYLCASSLAEDNTQYFGPGTRLTVL.

CDR3 sequence (DNA): TGTGCCTGCGGCCCTAGCGGGGGGCTTAATGAGCAGTTCTTC. Translating gives CACGPSGGLNEQFF. This rearrangement joins TRBV30 to TRBJ2-1; 11 bases line up with TRBD2. The ends lost 6 bases at V and 7 bases at J; junction bases unmatched: 8. Germline CDR1 GTSNPN, CDR2 SVGIG (reference sequence). CDR3 length: 14 residues. Looking up the rest from reference TRBV30 and TRBJ2-1 gives the full variable domain: SQTIHQWPATLVQPVGSPLSLECTVEGTSNPNLYWYRQAAGRGLQLLFYSVGIGQISSEVPQNLSASRPQDRQFILSSKKLLLSDSGFYLCACGPSGGLNEQFFGPGTRLTVL.

A word on this clone: Other DNA sequences of this sample code for an identical CDR3. The chain couples TRBV6-6 to TRBJ2-1, with 7 bases matching TRBD1. The CDR3 is 14 amino acids. V shed 5 bases, J shed 3 bases, and the junction held 4 bases outside the gene matches. Germline CDR1 and CDR2: MNHNY and SVGAGI (reference sequence). The CDR3 sequence is CASSPGTVYNEQFF. The CDR3 nucleotides read TGTGCCAGCAGTCCCGGGACAGTCTACAATGAGCAGTTCTTC.